The 29 T cell receptor beta chains below were found in one sample sequenced in a study of blood T cell repertoires in COVID-19. TCRdb's copy holds only in-frame clones and misses some; the assay was immunoSEQ multiplex PCR. Of some 350,000 clones detected, more than 75% appear once; the ten largest clones hold roughly 3.1%. Sequencing was performed on peripheral blood. The receptors derive from a human donor in a cohort sampled during active COVID-19.

In nucleotides, the CDR3 is TGCGCCAGCAGCCAAGCCGGGACAGGGCGGGAAAAACTGTTTTTT. It is translated as CASSQAGTGREKLFF. The gene calls are TRBV4-1 and TRBJ1-4, with 9 bases lining up with TRBD1. J lost 8 bases, V lost 1 base, and 5 bases had no gene match. Germline CDR1 reads MGHRA; CDR2 reads YSYEKL. The CDR3 loop spans 15 amino acids.

The rearrangement links TRBV28 to TRBJ1-1, with D hard to call. V was trimmed by 2 bases and J by 4 bases, leaving 8 bases between them. Germline V gene sequence: CDR1 MDHEN, CDR2 SYDVKM. This CDR3 has 13 residues. The CDR3 sequence is CASSLPGPTEAFF. The CDR3 nucleotides read TGTGCCAGCAGTTTACCGGGTCCCACTGAAGCTTTCTTT. Full variable domain (remainder filled in from reference TRBV28 and TRBJ1-1): DVKVTQSSRYLVKRTGEKVFLECVQDMDHENMFWYRQDPGLGLRLIYFSYDVKMKEKGDIPEGYSVSREKKERFSLILESASTNQTSMYLCASSLPGPTEAFFGQGTRLTVV.

This clone was counted a single time. The CDR3 coding sequence is TGTGCCAGCTCACCGACTAGCGGGAGGGCCTGGGTTGAGCAGTTCTTC. This gives the protein CASSPTSGRAWVEQFF. The chain couples TRBV18 to TRBJ2-1; 14 positions match TRBD2. J lost 9 bases, V lost 3 bases, and 7 bases had no gene match. Germline V gives CDR1 KGHSH, CDR2 LQKENI. CDR3 length: 16 amino acids.

The chain is built from TRBV5-1 and TRBJ2-2; maybe TRBD1 (6 bases). V shed 3 bases and J shed 4 bases, with 13 bases lying between them. CDR3 length equals 15 residues. Germline V gene sequence: CDR1 SGHRS, CDR2 YFSETQ. Here the CDR3 reads CASSSGQPGTGELFF. CDR3 DNA sequence: TGCGCCAGCAGCTCAGGACAGCCGGGCACCGGGGAGCTGTTTTTT.

V is TRBV5-5 and J is TRBJ2-7; 9 bases agree with TRBD1. V lost 0 bases to trimming and J lost 5 bases; unmatched junction nucleotides: 6. Germline-derived CDR1 and CDR2 are SGHKS and YYEKEE (reference sequence). The CDR3 sequence is 15 residues long. The chain's CDR3 is CASSLAGQGMNEQYF. CDR3 nucleotides: TGTGCCAGCAGCTTGGCAGGACAGGGGATGAACGAGCAGTACTTC.

This sequence joins TRBV18 and TRBJ2-7; perhaps TRBD2 as D (5 bases). V was shortened by 2 bases and J by 0 bases, with 8 bases between the two germline ends. The length of the CDR3 is 14 residues. Germline CDR1 reads KGHSH; CDR2 reads LQKENI. The CDR3 sequence is CASSPGRASYEQYF. DNA of the CDR3: TGTGCCAGCTCACCAGGGCGGGCCTCCTACGAGCAGTACTTC. Together with reference TRBV18 and TRBJ2-7, the CDR3 gives the full variable domain: NAGVMQNPRHLVRRRGQEARLRCSPMKGHSHVYWYRQLPEEGLKFMVYLQKENIIDESGMPKERFSAEFPKEGPSILRIQQVVRGDSAAYFCASSPGRASYEQYFGPGTRLTVT.

The genes are TRBV27 and TRBJ1-1; no clear D gene. The CDR3 totals 18 residues. The V end was cut by 3 bases, the J end by 0 bases, with 20 bases between. Germline CDR1 and CDR2: MNHEY and SMNVEV (reference sequence). CDR3: CASSFHPLPGILNTEAFF. CDR3 coding DNA: TGTGCCAGCAGTTTTCACCCCCTCCCCGGGATATTGAACACTGAAGCTTTCTTT.

The V call is TRBV5-1, the J call TRBJ2-3, with 7 bases lining up with TRBD1. This CDR3 region has 15 residues. Germline V gene lookup returns CDR1 SGHRS and CDR2 YFSETQ. The V segment lost 1 base and the J segment 5 bases; nucleotides outside the gene matches: 7. The CDR3 DNA reads TGCGCCAGCAGCTTGACAGGGGTAATAGGAGATACGCAGTATTTT. Translation gives CASSLTGVIGDTQYF.

This clone was observed a single time. The chain is built from TRBV5-1 and TRBJ2-2; TRBD1 matches at 7 bases. Germline V CDR1 and CDR2: SGHRS, YFSETQ. CDR3 length equals 18 residues. With 3 bases clipped from V and 6 bases from J, the junction kept 17 bases outside the gene matches. The CDR3 protein is CASSSRDSPSRRAGELFF. CDR3 nucleotides: TGCGCCAGCAGCTCCCGGGACAGCCCCTCCCGAAGGGCCGGGGAGCTGTTTTTT.

The chain links TRBV6-5 to TRBJ1-4; perhaps TRBD1 as D (5 bases). The CDR3 is 15 amino acids. Germline CDR1 and CDR2: MNHEY and SVGAGI. V was clipped by 7 bases and J by 5 bases, with 17 bases between them. CDR3 nucleotides: TGTGCCAGCACCCAGGGCCCGTCGGCGAATGAAAAACTGTTTTTT. Amino acid sequence: CASTQGPSANEKLFF.

The DNA for the CDR3 is TGTGCCAGCAGCTTAGGAGCCAGGGCGAACTCCTACGAGCAGTACTTC. Its protein product is CASSLGARANSYEQYF. The chain combines TRBV7-2 with TRBJ2-7, with D perhaps matching TRBD1 (5 bases). The CDR3 loop spans 16 amino acids. Trimming cost V 1 base and J 0 bases, with 13 bases left between them. Germline lookup yields CDR1 SGHTA and CDR2 FQGNSA.

The rearrangement uses TRBV6-6 and TRBJ2-3; tentative D call: TRBD2 (6 bases). The germline CDR1 and CDR2 sequences are MNHNY and SVGAGI (reference sequence). V was trimmed by 0 bases and J by 5 bases, leaving 15 bases between them. The CDR3 length is 16 residues. The CDR3 spells CASSYSPNFGGDTQYF. In nucleotides, the CDR3 is TGTGCCAGCAGTTACTCACCAAACTTCGGGGGAGATACGCAGTATTTT.

This chain links TRBV5-1 with TRBJ2-5, with D possibly TRBD2 on 5 matching bases. The CDR3 contains 14 residues. Deletions cut 1 base from V and 3 bases from J, with 10 bases between. CDR1 is SGHRS, CDR2 YFSETQ, per germline. The CDR3 region is CASSLSGGEETQYF. The CDR3 DNA follows: TGCGCCAGCAGCTTGTCCGGAGGCGAAGAGACCCAGTACTTC.

The genes are TRBV15 and TRBJ1-4, with D perhaps matching TRBD1 (5 bases). The CDR3 runs to 16 residues. The V and J ends lost 0 bases and 8 bases respectively, with 16 bases between them. Germline V gene sequence: CDR1 LNHNV, CDR2 YYDKDF (reference sequence). CDR3 protein: CATSRDLARAREKLFF. In DNA form, the CDR3 reads TGTGCCACCAGCAGAGATTTAGCCAGGGCAAGGGAAAAACTGTTTTTT.

The rearrangement links TRBV4-1 to TRBJ2-6, with 9 positions matching TRBD1. Germline values: CDR1 MGHRA, CDR2 YSYEKL. V lost 3 bases to trimming and J lost 1 base; unmatched junction nucleotides: 7. The CDR3 extends over 18 amino acids. CDR3 in DNA: TGCGCCAGCAGCCACCCACAGGGGGCCGGATCTGGGGCCAACGTCCTGACTTTC. Translated: CASSHPQGAGSGANVLTF.

The rearrangement links TRBV30 to TRBJ1-2, with 7 bases matching TRBD1. V shed 3 bases and J 8 bases; nucleotides not matched to a gene: 6. The CDR3 is 12 residues long. Germline-derived CDR1 and CDR2 are GTSNPN and SVGIG (reference sequence). The CDR3 here is CAWRTGRRGYTF. The CDR3 nucleotides are TGTGCCTGGAGGACAGGGCGTCGCGGCTACACCTTC.

This sequence joins TRBV5-4 and TRBJ2-2, with 10 bases aligning to TRBD2. The V gene's germline CDR1 is SGHNT and CDR2 YYREEE (reference sequence). This CDR3 is 17 amino acids long. The V and J ends lost 4 bases and 6 bases, in that order; junction bases with no gene match: 12. The CDR3 loop is CASSEDRESGRAGELFF. The CDR3 DNA reads as TGTGCCAGCAGCGAGGACAGGGAAAGCGGGAGGGCCGGGGAGCTGTTTTTT.

The rearrangement uses TRBV28 and TRBJ2-7, with TRBD1 matching over 9 bases. This CDR3 contains 15 residues. CDR1 is MDHEN and CDR2 is SYDVKM in the germline V gene. V lost 4 bases and J lost 4; bases outside the gene matches: 8. The CDR3 protein is CASSYSPGQGYEQYF. The CDR3 region has the DNA TGTGCCAGCAGTTACTCCCCGGGACAGGGTTACGAGCAGTACTTC.

The rearrangement joins TRBV5-1 to TRBJ2-1; 12 bases fit TRBD2. V was clipped by 4 bases and J by 4 bases; unmatched bases: 3. The CDR3 covers 15 residues. The germline gives CDR1 SGHRS, CDR2 YFSETQ. In DNA, the CDR3 is TGCGCCAGCAGCCCTGGACTAGCGGGGTACAATGAGCAGTTCTTC. It codes for CASSPGLAGYNEQFF.

The rearrangement joins TRBV27 to TRBJ1-4; D is uncertain. Germline values: CDR1 MNHEY, CDR2 SMNVEV (reference sequence). The CDR3 has 13 amino acids. Trimming stripped 5 bases from V and 1 base from J, with 5 bases between. The CDR3 region has the DNA TGTGCCAGCAGTAGACAAACTAATGAAAAACTGTTTTTT. It encodes CASSRQTNEKLFF.

The chain uses TRBV23-1 and TRBJ1-5; D ambiguous. TRBV23-1 is recorded as an ORF, its role being uncertain. The CDR3 runs 14 residues. V lost 0 bases and J 2 bases, leaving 5 bases between the germline ends. CDR3 protein: CASSQSTGNQPQHF. The CDR3, as DNA: TGCGCCAGCAGTCAATCTACAGGCAATCAGCCCCAGCATTTT.

The V call is TRBV23-1, the J call TRBJ1-5; 7 nucleotides align to TRBD1. TRBV23-1 is sorted into the ORF group, with uncertain function. V was clipped by 8 bases and J by 4 bases; unmatched bases: 11. This CDR3 contains 15 residues. DNA for the CDR3: TGCGCCAGCCGATCCCAGGGGGGTGGGAATCAGCCCCAGCATTTT. This encodes CASRSQGGGNQPQHF.

The chain couples TRBV11-2 to TRBJ2-3, with TRBD2 matching 9 bases. V lost 4 bases, J lost 2 bases, and 7 bases stayed unmatched. Per germline, CDR1 SGHAT and CDR2 FQNNGV. The CDR3 runs to 16 residues. The CDR3, as DNA: TGTGCCAGCAGCTCATTAGCGGGGGCCTACACAGATACGCAGTATTTT. This translates into CASSSLAGAYTDTQYF. Using reference TRBV11-2 and TRBJ2-3 for the parts outside the CDR3, the full variable domain is EAGVAQSPRYKIIEKRQSVAFWCNPISGHATLYWYQQILGQGPKLLIQFQNNGVVDDSQLPKDRFSAERLKGVDSTLKIQPAKLEDSAVYLCASSSLAGAYTDTQYFGPGTRLTVL.

The sample holds one count of this clone. The V call is TRBV29-1, the J call TRBJ1-2; 12 nucleotides agree with TRBD1. This CDR3 is built from 16 residues. Germline lookup yields CDR1 SQVTM and CDR2 ANQGSEA. With 3 bases clipped from V and 9 bases from J, the junction kept 14 bases outside the gene matches. This CDR3 is CSVDPPKGQGAISYTF. The CDR3 coding sequence is TGCAGCGTTGACCCCCCAAAGGGACAGGGGGCTATAAGCTACACCTTC. Looking up the rest from reference TRBV29-1 and TRBJ1-2 gives the full variable domain: SAVISQKPSRDICQRGTSLTIQCQVDSQVTMMFWYRQQPGQSLTLIATANQGSEATYESGFVIDKFPISRPNLTFSTLTVSNMSPEDSSIYLCSVDPPKGQGAISYTFGSGTRLTVV.

The chain employs TRBV12-3 or TRBV12-4 and TRBJ2-1, with a tentative D call TRBD2 (5 bases). V was shortened by 5 bases and J by 10 bases, with 15 bases between the two germline ends. The CDR3 length is 13 residues. CDR3 sequence (DNA): TGTGCCAGCAGTAAGAACGGGATCAGCGAGCAGTTCTTC. It is translated as CASSKNGISEQFF.

J is TRBJ1-4 and V is TRBV18, with 10 bases matching TRBD1. This CDR3 is built from 16 residues. V gave up 4 bases and J gave up 7 bases; unmatched junction bases: 9. Looked up from germline, CDR1 is KGHSH and CDR2 is LQKENI. The CDR3 DNA sequence: TGTGCCAGCTCACGCGACAGGGGGCAGGAGAGTGAAAAACTGTTTTTT. Protein sequence: CASSRDRGQESEKLFF.

The V call is TRBV21-1, the J call TRBJ2-7; the table's D call TRBD2 went unverified against the DNA. TRBV21-1 is a documented pseudogene. CDR3 length: 13 amino acids. The CDR3 reads CASIAGGRYEQYF. The CDR3 DNA reads as TGTGCCAGCATCGCAGGAGGTAGGTACGAGCAGTACTTC.

In this sample, this clone turned up once. The chain is built from TRBV4-1 and TRBJ2-3, with a possible D match to TRBD2 (5 bases). CDR1 is MGHRA and CDR2 is YSYEKL in the germline V gene. The V and J ends lost 2 bases and 5 bases respectively, with 11 bases between them. CDR3 length: 14 residues. The CDR3 region has the DNA TGCGCCAGCAGCCAAAGGACTGACATAGATACGCAGTATTTT. As protein: CASSQRTDIDTQYF.

The chain uses TRBV30 and TRBJ1-3; 8 bases are a match to TRBD1. The CDR3 covers 17 residues. Looked up from germline, CDR1 is GTSNPN and CDR2 is SVGIG (reference sequence). V gave up 5 bases and J gave up 0 bases; unmatched junction bases: 12. As DNA, the CDR3 is TGTGCCTGGCTTCACCCCCCCACAGGGGGCTCTGGAAACACCATATATTTT. This gives the protein CAWLHPPTGGSGNTIYF.